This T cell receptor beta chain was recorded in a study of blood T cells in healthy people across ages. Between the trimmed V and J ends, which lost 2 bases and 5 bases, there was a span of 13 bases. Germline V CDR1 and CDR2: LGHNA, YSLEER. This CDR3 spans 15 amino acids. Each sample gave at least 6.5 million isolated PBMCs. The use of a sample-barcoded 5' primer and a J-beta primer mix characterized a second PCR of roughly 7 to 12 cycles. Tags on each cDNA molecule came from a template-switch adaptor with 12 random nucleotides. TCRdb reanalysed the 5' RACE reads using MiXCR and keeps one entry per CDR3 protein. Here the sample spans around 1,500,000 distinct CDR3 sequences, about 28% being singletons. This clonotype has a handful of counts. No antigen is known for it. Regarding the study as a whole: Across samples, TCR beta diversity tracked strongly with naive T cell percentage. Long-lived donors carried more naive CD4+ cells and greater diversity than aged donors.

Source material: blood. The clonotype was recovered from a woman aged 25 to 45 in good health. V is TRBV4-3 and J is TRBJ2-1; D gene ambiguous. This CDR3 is CASSQSEMINNEQFF. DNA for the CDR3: TGCGCCAGCAGCCAAAGCGAGATGATTAACAATGAGCAGTTCTTC.